This paragraph reports one T cell receptor beta chain. V was clipped by 8 bases and J by 0 bases, with 8 bases between them. Germline assignment: CDR1 KGHSH and CDR2 LQKENI. There are 13 residues in the CDR3. The entry originates in a study of blood T cell repertoires in COVID-19. Measured with immunoSEQ multiplex PCR; TCRdb has only the in-frame clones, and not every one. The sample lists roughly 190,000 clones; around nine tenths were seen once. The sample consisted of peripheral blood. This receptor was obtained from a man aged 50 to 59 with acute or convalescent COVID-19. The V gene is TRBV18, the J gene TRBJ1-5; possible D gene TRBD1, 6 bases. The CDR3 DNA reads TGTGCCAGCCGAGGGGGTAGCAATCAGCCCCAGCATTTT. Translation: CASRGGSNQPQHF.